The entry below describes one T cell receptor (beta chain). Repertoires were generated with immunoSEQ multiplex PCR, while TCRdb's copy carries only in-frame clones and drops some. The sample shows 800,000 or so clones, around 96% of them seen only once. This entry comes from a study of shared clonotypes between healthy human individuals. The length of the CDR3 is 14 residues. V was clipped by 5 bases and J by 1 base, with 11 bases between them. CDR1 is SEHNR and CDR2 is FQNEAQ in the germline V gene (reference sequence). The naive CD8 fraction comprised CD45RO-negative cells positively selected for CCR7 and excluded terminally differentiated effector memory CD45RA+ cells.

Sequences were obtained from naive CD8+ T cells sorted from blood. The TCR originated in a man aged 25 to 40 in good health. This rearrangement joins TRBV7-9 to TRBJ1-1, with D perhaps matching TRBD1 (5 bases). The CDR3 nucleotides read TGTGCCAGCAGCCTGGACACCGGGAACACTGAAGCTTTCTTT. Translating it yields CASSLDTGNTEAFF.